This T cell receptor (beta chain) stems from a study of T cell responses to AZD1222 COVID-19 vaccine. Study-level points and caveats: Along spike, vaccine-associated CD4 TCRs were found throughout, with dominance at 160-218 and 743-854.

Concerning this clone itself: What it binds is not known.

Pooled together were second doses at about 4 or about 12 weeks. Generated by immunoSEQ multiplex PCR, the TCRdb table keeps only in-frame clones and is missing some. The sample yields about 120,000 clones, 86% seen once. This CDR3 is built from 14 residues. With 4 bases clipped from V and 3 bases from J, the junction kept 5 bases outside the gene matches. This specimen consisted of peripheral blood, obtained 28 days after the second AZD1222 dose. This receptor was taken from an adult who received the AZD1222 COVID-19 vaccine. The rearrangement links TRBV5-3 to TRBJ2-7, with 9 positions matching TRBD1. TRBV5-3 is an ORF, and what it does is uncertain. CDR3 residues: CARSARQGGYEQYF. The CDR3 DNA reads TGTGCCAGAAGCGCCCGACAGGGGGGCTACGAGCAGTACTTC.